A selection of T cell receptor beta chains follows, all from one sample in a study of molecular identifiers for immune sequencing clone quantification. In TCRdb, the PCR reads were re-called with MiXCR into one record per CDR3 protein. The repertoire has a few hundred thousand distinct CDR3 sequences, 24% of them found once; the top ten carry around 0.7%. Specimen: naive CD8+ T cells from blood, with Jurkat cell RNA spiked in. The source of these receptors is a human donor in good health. Some libraries in this study had Jurkat cell RNA spiked in. CDR3s include the opening cysteine and the closing phenylalanine or tryptophan. A D gene is named only where the DNA matches it firmly. Rows give clone size only sometimes, using once, few, many, or a class for an expanded clone.

d_call	v_call	clone_size	j_call	cdr3_length	cdr3_aa	cdr3_nt
TRBD2	TRBV6-5	-	TRBJ2-7	12	CASSSRGGEQYF	TGTGCCAGCAGTTCCCGCGGGGGCGAGCAGTACTTC
-	TRBV5-5	many	TRBJ2-2	17	CASSYGRSLMNTGELFF	TGTGCCAGCAGCTATGGACGGAGCTTAATGAACACCGGGGAGCTGTTTTTT
-	TRBV4-1	-	TRBJ1-5	14	CASSLTGYDQPQHF	TGCGCCAGCAGCCTCACAGGGTATGACCAGCCCCAGCATTTT
-	TRBV5-6	-	TRBJ2-1	17	CASSPTQGFGVYNEQFF	TGTGCCAGCAGCCCGACACAGGGATTTGGAGTCTACAATGAGCAGTTCTTC
-	TRBV2	-	TRBJ1-1	10	CASLGGKAFF	TGTGCCAGCTTAGGAGGAAAAGCTTTCTTT
-	TRBV29-1	-	TRBJ2-7	14	CSVEEKGGGYEQYF	TGCAGCGTTGAAGAAAAGGGGGGCGGCTACGAGCAGTACTTC
-	TRBV5-4	many	TRBJ2-7	14	CASSLGTRAYEQYF	TGTGCCAGCAGCTTGGGGACACGGGCTTACGAGCAGTACTTC
TRBD1	TRBV20-1	-	TRBJ2-5	15	CSATRDRSYQEPQYF	TGCAGTGCTACCCGGGACAGATCGTACCAAGAGCCCCAGTACTTC
-	TRBV5-6	many	TRBJ1-1	13	CASSPETNTEAFF	TGTGCCAGCAGCCCGGAAACGAACACTGAAGCTTTCTTT
TRBD1	TRBV6-2/TRBV6-3	-	TRBJ1-1	13	CASSQKQGIEAFF	TGTGCCAGCAGTCAAAAACAGGGGATCGAAGCTTTCTTT
-	TRBV4-3	few	TRBJ2-7	16	CASSQEWAGAAYEQYF	TGCGCCAGCAGCCAAGAATGGGCAGGCGCGGCCTACGAGCAGTACTTC
TRBD1	TRBV6-5	many	TRBJ1-2	16	CASSPATGTANYGYTF	TGTGCCAGCAGTCCCGCGACCGGGACAGCTAACTATGGCTACACCTTC
TRBD1	TRBV7-9	once	TRBJ2-7	16	CASSLAPGTGGEEQHF	TGTGCCAGCAGCTTAGCTCCCGGGACAGGGGGCGAAGAGCAGCACTTC
TRBD2	TRBV30	few	TRBJ2-1	12	CAWSPAGYEQFF	TGTGCCTGGAGTCCAGCGGGGTATGAGCAGTTCTTC
TRBD1	TRBV7-9	many	TRBJ2-7	14	CASSSGTGIYEQYF	TGTGCCAGCAGCTCGGGGACAGGGATTTACGAGCAGTACTTC
TRBD1	TRBV5-6	many	TRBJ2-7	14	CASSLEGQVVEQYF	TGTGCCAGCAGCTTGGAGGGACAGGTCGTCGAGCAGTACTTC
TRBD1	TRBV19	-	TRBJ2-7	14	CASSPGTGLYAQYF	TGTGCCAGTAGTCCCGGGACAGGTCTTTACGCGCAGTACTTC
-	TRBV11-3	-	TRBJ2-3	15	CASSPGGVLADTQYF	TGTGCCAGCAGCCCTGGTGGGGTTTTGGCAGATACGCAGTATTTT
-	TRBV6-4	many	TRBJ2-4	12	CASSVHKNIQYF	TGTGCCAGCAGTGTTCACAAAAACATTCAGTACTTC
-	TRBV27	-	TRBJ2-6	14	CASTDSSGANVLTF	TGTGCCAGCACAGATAGCTCTGGGGCCAACGTCCTGACTTTC
-	TRBV2	-	TRBJ2-6	18	CACIGDLGRAPGANVLTF	TGTGCCTGCATCGGGGATTTGGGCCGGGCCCCTGGGGCCAACGTCCTGACTTTC
-	TRBV5-1	many	TRBJ2-5	15	CASSLVGTVQETQYF	TGCGCCAGCAGCTTGGTAGGGACGGTCCAAGAGACCCAGTACTTC
TRBD1	TRBV12-5	many	TRBJ2-5	15	CASGTQDRVQETQYF	TGTGCTAGTGGTACTCAAGACAGGGTACAAGAGACCCAGTACTTC
TRBD2	TRBV5-1	-	TRBJ2-5	15	CASKELAGDLAPQYF	TGCGCCAGCAAGGAACTAGCGGGAGACTTGGCGCCCCAGTACTTC
TRBD2	TRBV30	many	TRBJ2-7	12	CAWAPAGEEQYF	TGTGCCTGGGCCCCAGCGGGAGAAGAGCAGTACTTC
TRBD1	TRBV7-9	-	TRBJ2-7	14	CASSPPTGFDEQYF	TGTGCCAGCAGCCCACCGACAGGGTTCGACGAGCAGTACTTC
-	TRBV7-8	-	TRBJ2-7	16	CASSLELGQPNYEQYF	TGTGCCAGCAGCTTAGAGTTGGGGCAGCCCAACTACGAGCAGTACTTC
TRBD1	TRBV23-1	many	TRBJ2-5	18	CASSQGGTGQRYQETQYF	TGCGCCAGCAGTCAAGGTGGTACGGGACAGAGATACCAAGAGACCCAGTACTTC
-	TRBV7-9	few	TRBJ2-7	13	CASSHQTSYEQYF	TGTGCCAGCAGCCACCAGACCAGCTACGAGCAGTACTTC
-	TRBV7-9	few	TRBJ2-1	13	CASSLAGGPEQFF	TGTGCCAGCAGCTTAGCCGGAGGTCCTGAGCAGTTCTTC
-	TRBV30	-	TRBJ2-7	14	CAWSGPDKFYAQYF	TGTGCCTGGAGTGGGCCAGATAAATTCTACGCGCAGTACTTC
-	TRBV19	-	TRBJ1-1	15	CASSMVGGGSSEAFF	TGTGCCAGTAGTATGGTCGGGGGCGGGAGCTCTGAAGCTTTCTTT
-	TRBV25-1	few	TRBJ1-1	15	CASRLGRYGNTEAFF	TGTGCCAGCAGACTAGGGAGGTATGGGAACACTGAAGCTTTCTTT
TRBD2	TRBV27	few	TRBJ2-3	16	CASSLRGGRATDTQYF	TGTGCCAGCAGTTTAAGAGGCGGGAGGGCCACAGATACGCAGTATTTT
-	TRBV11-3	-	TRBJ2-4	12	CASRGGANIQYF	TGTGCCAGCAGGGGGGGGGCAAACATTCAGTACTTC
TRBD2	TRBV10-3	few	TRBJ2-1	15	CAISDSLAGDSEQFF	TGTGCCATCAGTGATTCCCTAGCGGGAGATAGTGAGCAGTTCTTC
-	TRBV4-3	few	TRBJ2-7	15	CASSQTQDFAYEQYF	TGCGCCAGCAGCCAAACACAGGACTTCGCCTACGAGCAGTACTTC
TRBD1	TRBV30	few	TRBJ2-7	14	CAWYPGQGTYEQYF	TGTGCCTGGTATCCGGGACAGGGTACCTACGAGCAGTACTTC
-	TRBV9	-	TRBJ2-1	13	CASSVDEGNEQFF	TGTGCCAGCAGCGTAGACGAGGGCAATGAGCAGTTCTTC